In its sample, the clone carrying this TCR beta chain was seen a few times. Antigen specificity is unknown. This record belongs to a study of post-analysis software for immune sequencing data. Study-level points and caveats: In patients, four to six TRBV segments were more frequent than in controls, with TRBV5-6, TRBV5-1 and TRBV20-1 among them.

Prepared TCR beta cDNA libraries contained unique molecular identifiers. TCRdb reprocessed the PCR reads via MiXCR and lists one record per CDR3 protein. The sample consists of roughly 800,000 distinct CDR3 sequences, more than 45% of them appearing once. V lost 7 bases to trimming and J lost 1 base, with 11 bases between them. There are 13 residues in the CDR3. Germline assignment: CDR1 SQVTM and CDR2 ANQGSEA. The chain has TRBV29-1 and TRBJ2-1; D is undetermined. Sample: blood. This clonotype was obtained from a girl aged 5-17 years with multiple sclerosis. The DNA for the CDR3 is TGCAGCGCGTCAGGAATTTCCTACAATGAGCAGTTCTTC. The encoded protein is CSASGISYNEQFF.